The present T cell receptor (beta chain) was sequenced within a study of CD8 T cells in ankylosing spondylitis. Overall study findings and caveats: Past research had described some motif variants in reactive arthritis synovial fluid and blood. Among TCR beta sequences, a motif of several highly homologous variants appeared characteristic of ankylosing spondylitis blood. The clones that were linked to disease were reported to be significantly enriched in matched synovial fluid samples from ankylosing spondylitis patients.

The length of the CDR3 is 15 residues. Germline-derived CDR1 and CDR2 are SGHKS and YYEKEE (reference sequence). V lost 3 bases, J lost 1 base, and 13 bases lay in between. It was by quantitative 5'-RACE with molecular barcodes that TCR beta libraries were made. One entry per CDR3 protein, called by TCRdb with MiXCR from the 5' RACE reads. The sample records around 340,000 distinct CDR3 sequences, approximately 15% being singletons. This clonotype was detected many times. No antigen is known for it. The clonotype comes from a male donor with ankylosing spondylitis or in good health (not recorded which). This chain joins TRBV5-5 and TRBJ1-2; possibly TRBD1 for D (5 bases). Sequencing input: blood, either unsorted or a sorted T cell fraction (not recorded which). The CDR3: CASSSRQTFNYGYTF. The CDR3 DNA follows: TGTGCCAGCAGCTCTCGACAGACTTTTAACTATGGCTACACCTTC.